This T cell receptor beta chain was identified during a study of cytomegalovirus exposure and HLA in healthy donors. With 5 bases clipped from V and 0 bases from J, the junction kept 5 bases outside the gene matches. Germline V lookup: CDR1 SGHVS, CDR2 FNYEAQ. This CDR3 comprises 16 residues. The PCR was carried out with 60 Vbeta primers and 13 Jbeta primers. Clones were read by immunoSEQ multiplex PCR, and TCRdb kept only the in-frame ones, dropping some. Here the sample spans more than 90,000 clones, roughly 80% being singletons. Sequencing was done on a sample of PBMCs. The chain has TRBV7-6 and TRBJ2-1; 9 nucleotides align to TRBD2. This receptor was taken from a man between 25 and 39 years old in good health and CMV-seropositive. CDR3 protein: CASSRLADSSYNEQFF. CDR3 bases: TGTGCCAGCAGCCGACTAGCGGACAGCTCCTACAATGAGCAGTTCTTC.